This TCR beta chain was captured in a study of immune cell composition in non-small cell lung cancer. The protocol was immunoSEQ multiplex PCR, while the TCRdb copy is restricted to in-frame clones and leaves out a portion. Among roughly 10,000 clones, 60% to 80% were seen once, and the ten largest hold 8.9%. Germline V gene data show CDR1 as LGHNA and CDR2 as YSLEER. V was shortened by 0 bases and J by 5 bases, with 14 bases between the two germline ends. The CDR3 extends over 16 amino acids. The gene calls are TRBV4-3 and TRBJ1-3; unclear D gene. This receptor was taken from a human donor with non-small cell lung cancer. Sequencing used lung tumor tissue. DNA of the CDR3: TGCGCCAGCAGCCAAGATAATCAAGGGCCACGAAACACCATATATTTT. Its translation: CASSQDNQGPRNTIYF.